The entry below describes one T cell receptor (beta chain). The study ran its PCR with 60 Vbeta and 13 Jbeta primers. Clones were sequenced by immunoSEQ multiplex PCR, and TCRdb holds only the in-frame ones, with some missing. The sample has under 200,000 clones; around 76% are singletons. Trimming pared 5 bases from V and 3 bases from J, leaving 4 bases between. This CDR3 is built from 11 residues. Germline V gives CDR1 SEHNR, CDR2 FQNEAQ (reference sequence). The data belong to a study of cytomegalovirus exposure and HLA in healthy donors. The sequence came from a man in his sixties in good health and CMV-seronegative. The sample consisted of PBMCs. The genes are TRBV7-9 and TRBJ1-2; D call uncertain. The DNA for the CDR3 is TGTGCCAGCAGCCCTGACTATGGCTACACCTTC. It is translated as CASSPDYGYTF.